This T cell receptor beta chain comes out of a study of cytomegalovirus exposure and HLA in healthy donors. PCR employed 60 Vbeta and 13 Jbeta primers. Assay used: immunoSEQ multiplex PCR; TCRdb lists only in-frame clones, some missing. This sample carries about 210,000 clones, with more than 0.75% going to the ten biggest clones. This CDR3 contains 15 residues. CDR1 MNHNS and CDR2 SASEGT come from the germline V gene. V trimming: 6 bases; J trimming: 8 bases; junction bases outside the gene matches: 7. The donors comprised healthy bone marrow donors. With respect to this clone: What it binds is unknown.

Whole-study findings and limits: TCR beta chains associated with HLA were, in a later analysis, more clonally expanded than equally common others. Sequencing depth roughly uniform across donors was assumed in presence/absence analyses.

The TCR sequence derives from a woman in her twenties or thirties in good health and CMV-seropositive. Input material: PBMCs. V gene TRBV6-1 combines with J gene TRBJ2-1, with 13 positions matching TRBD2. CDR3: CASRGGTSGNDEQFF. Written as DNA, the CDR3 is TGTGCCAGCAGGGGGGGGACTAGCGGGAATGATGAGCAGTTCTTC.